This record concerns one T cell receptor (beta chain) sequence. The data stem from a study of regulatory T cells in long-lasting Graves disease. The CDR3 has 16 amino acids. The germline gives CDR1 LGHDT, CDR2 YNNKEL (reference sequence). V was pared by 5 bases and J by 4 bases, with 3 bases of the junction left unmatched. Construction of the TCR beta libraries employed iRepertoire HTBI primers in conjunction with Arm-PCR of CDR3 regions. TCRdb independently ran MiXCR on the multiplex PCR reads; one entry per CDR3 protein. The sample consists of around 420,000 distinct CDR3 sequences, about 15% of them appearing once. Time point reported: newly diagnosed GD, antithyroid drugs for less than 3 months. Scientists built the TCR library using RNA that was extracted from PBMCs. These data were also reused for a study on T cells in Graves' hyperthyroidism and ophthalmopathy.

The sample consisted of peripheral blood mononuclear cells (PBMCs), taken at new diagnosis, from a patient treated with antithyroid drugs. The chain is built from TRBV3-1 and TRBJ2-2; 14 nucleotides line up with TRBD2. This clonotype was obtained from a woman aged 40 to 50 with Graves disease. CDR3 amino acids: CASSRGLAGATGELFF. CDR3 nucleotides: TGTGCCAGCAGCAGGGGACTAGCGGGGGCCACCGGGGAGCTGTTTTTT. The whole variable domain, remainder taken from reference TRBV3-1 and TRBJ2-2, is DTAVSQTPKYLVTQMGNDKSIKCEQNLGHDTMYWYKQDSKKFLKIMFSYNNKELIINETVPNRFSPKSPDKAHLNLHINSLELGDSAVYFCASSRGLAGATGELFFGEGSRLTVL.